This T cell receptor (beta chain) was documented in a study of molecular identifiers for immune sequencing clone quantification. This clonotype occurred many times. Its specificity is unknown. TCRdb used MiXCR to reprocess the PCR reads, holding one entry per CDR3 protein. The repertoire holds 85,000 to 100,000 distinct CDR3 sequences, with approximately 24% as singletons. The V gene end was trimmed by 4 bases and the J gene end by 0 bases; junction bases not matched to a gene: 4. Per germline, CDR1 SGHRS and CDR2 YFSETQ. The CDR3 runs 17 residues. The study's findings and limits: Jurkat TCR RNA that was spiked in from one cell was reportedly detectable among 950,000 to 1,000,000 naive cells.

The genes are TRBV5-1 and TRBJ1-6; 10 bases line up with TRBD1. The sequence was obtained from a human donor in good health. Some libraries in this study had Jurkat cell RNA spiked in. The sequenced sample consisted of naive CD8+ T cells from blood, with Jurkat cell RNA spiked in. Subset meaning: FACS-sorted CD8+CD4-CCR7+CD45RA+ naive T cells. The CDR3 reads CASSPGQGSSYNSPLHF. CDR3 nucleotides: TGCGCCAGCAGCCCGGGACAGGGGAGCTCCTATAATTCACCCCTCCACTTT.